Detailed here is one TCR beta chain. Its antigen remains unknown. Germline CDR1 MNHNY, CDR2 SVGAGI (reference sequence). The CDR3 loop spans 15 amino acids. V shed 5 bases and J shed 0 bases, with 11 bases lying between them. This entry belongs to a study of cytomegalovirus exposure and HLA in healthy donors. Study results and limitations: Overall, approximately 150 TCR beta chains were annotated as cytomegalovirus-associated.

A multiplex PCR was run with 60 Vbeta primers and 13 Jbeta primers. Measured with immunoSEQ multiplex PCR; TCRdb has only the in-frame clones, and not every one. The sample lists around 150,000 clones, more than 60% occurring once. This sequence originates from a male donor in good health and CMV-seronegative. The sample was PBMCs. The gene calls are TRBV6-6 and TRBJ1-5; no definite D call. CDR3 residues: CASSGDGYSNQPQHF. The CDR3 region has the DNA TGTGCCAGCAGTGGAGACGGGTATAGCAATCAGCCCCAGCATTTT.